This entry features one T cell receptor (beta chain) sequence. What it binds is unknown. The data belong to a study of cytomegalovirus exposure and HLA in healthy donors. Turning to the study itself: An analysis done earlier identified about 120 million unique TCR beta sequences from approximately 180 million T cells.

V was pared by 1 base and J by 3 bases, with 8 bases of the junction left unmatched. Germline V gene data show CDR1 as SGHTA and CDR2 as FQGNSA. The CDR3 totals 16 residues. All the people who gave samples were healthy bone marrow donors. Vbeta (60) and Jbeta (13) primers were used in the PCR. The protocol was immunoSEQ multiplex PCR, while the TCRdb copy is restricted to in-frame clones and leaves out a portion. The table records approximately 100,000 clones, roughly two thirds of them present only once. General study findings and limits: It was reported in a later analysis that an Asian-associated ancestry cluster showed fewer N-insertions than the 666-donor mean.

This chain joins TRBV7-2 and TRBJ2-7, with 8 bases fitting TRBD2. The source material was PBMCs. The sequence was obtained from a human donor in good health. CDR3 coding DNA: TGTGCCAGCAGCTTAGAGTCCGGGGGGGGTATCTACGAGCAGTACTTC. Residues: CASSLESGGGIYEQYF.